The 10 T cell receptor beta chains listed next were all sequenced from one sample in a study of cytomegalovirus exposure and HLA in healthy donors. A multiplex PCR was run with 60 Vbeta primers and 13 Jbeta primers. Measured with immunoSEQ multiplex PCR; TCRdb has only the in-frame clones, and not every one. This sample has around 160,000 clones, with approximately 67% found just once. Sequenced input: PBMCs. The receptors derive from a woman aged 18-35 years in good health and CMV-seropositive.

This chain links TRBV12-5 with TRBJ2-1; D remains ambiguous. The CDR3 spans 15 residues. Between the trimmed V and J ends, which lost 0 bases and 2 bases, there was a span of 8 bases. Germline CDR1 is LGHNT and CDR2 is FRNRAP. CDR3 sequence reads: CASGLVHAAYNEQFF. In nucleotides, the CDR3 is TGTGCTAGTGGTTTGGTCCACGCGGCCTACAATGAGCAGTTCTTC.

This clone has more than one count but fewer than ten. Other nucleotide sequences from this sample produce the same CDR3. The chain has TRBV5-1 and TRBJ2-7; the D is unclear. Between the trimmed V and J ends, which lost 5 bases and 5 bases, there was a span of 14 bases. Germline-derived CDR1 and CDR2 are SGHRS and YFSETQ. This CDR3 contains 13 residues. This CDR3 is CASSSLVLDEQYF. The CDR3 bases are TGCGCCAGCAGTTCGTTAGTACTGGACGAGCAGTACTTC.

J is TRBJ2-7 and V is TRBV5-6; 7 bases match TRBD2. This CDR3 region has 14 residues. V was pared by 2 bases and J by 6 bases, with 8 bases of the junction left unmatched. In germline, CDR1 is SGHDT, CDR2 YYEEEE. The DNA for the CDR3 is TGTGCCAGCAGCTTCTCTAGCGGAGGACTCGAGCAGTACTTC. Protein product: CASSFSSGGLEQYF. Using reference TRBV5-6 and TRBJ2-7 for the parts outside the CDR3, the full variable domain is DAGVTQSPTHLIKTRGQQVTLRCSPKSGHDTVSWYQQALGQGPQFIFQYYEEEERQRGNFPDRFSGHQFPNYSSELNVNALLLGDSALYLCASSFSSGGLEQYFGPGTRLTVT.

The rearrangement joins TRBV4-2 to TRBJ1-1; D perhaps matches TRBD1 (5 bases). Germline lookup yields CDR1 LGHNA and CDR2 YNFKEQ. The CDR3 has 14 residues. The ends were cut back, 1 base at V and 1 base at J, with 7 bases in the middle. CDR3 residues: CASSQVDRNTEAFF. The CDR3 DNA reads TGTGCCAGCAGCCAAGTTGACAGGAACACTGAAGCTTTCTTT.

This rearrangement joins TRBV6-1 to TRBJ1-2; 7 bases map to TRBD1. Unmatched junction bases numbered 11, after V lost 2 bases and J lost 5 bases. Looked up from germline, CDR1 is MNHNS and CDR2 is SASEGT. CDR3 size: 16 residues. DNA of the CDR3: TGTGCCAGCAGTGAACCCCGCCGGACAGGCCTATATGGCTACACCTTC. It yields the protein CASSEPRRTGLYGYTF.

The CDR3: CASSQVSSTIYF. CDR3 sequence (DNA): TGCGCCAGCAGCCAAGTGTCAAGCACCATATATTTT. V and J are TRBV4-1 and TRBJ2-2; D remains unclear. The closer fit of TRBJ1-3 to the DNA end suggests the J call may be wrong. CDR1 and CDR2 (germline): MGHRA, YSYEKL. This CDR3 has 12 residues.

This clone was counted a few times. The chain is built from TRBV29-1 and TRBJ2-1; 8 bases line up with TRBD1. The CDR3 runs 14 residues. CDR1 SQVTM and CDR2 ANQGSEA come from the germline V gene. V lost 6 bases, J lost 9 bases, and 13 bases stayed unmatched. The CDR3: CSVKRGQGSAEQFF. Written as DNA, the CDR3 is TGCAGCGTGAAACGCGGACAGGGTTCGGCTGAGCAGTTCTTC.

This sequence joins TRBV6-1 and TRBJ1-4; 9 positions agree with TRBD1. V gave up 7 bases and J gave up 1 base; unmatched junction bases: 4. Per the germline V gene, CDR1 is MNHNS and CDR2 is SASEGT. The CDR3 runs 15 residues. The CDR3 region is CASTPGQGTNEKLFF. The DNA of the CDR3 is TGTGCCAGCACACCGGGACAGGGAACTAATGAAAAACTGTTTTTT.

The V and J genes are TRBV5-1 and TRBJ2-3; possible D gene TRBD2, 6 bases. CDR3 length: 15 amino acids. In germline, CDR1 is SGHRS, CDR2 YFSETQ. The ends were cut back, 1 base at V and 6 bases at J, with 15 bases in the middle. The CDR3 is CASSLRAAGLDTQYF. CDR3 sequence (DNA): TGCGCCAGCAGCTTGCGAGCGGCGGGGCTGGATACGCAGTATTTT. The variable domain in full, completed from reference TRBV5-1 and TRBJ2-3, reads KAGVTQTPRYLIKTRGQQVTLSCSPISGHRSVSWYQQTPGQGLQFLFEYFSETQRNKGNFPGRFSGRQFSNSRSEMNVSTLELGDSALYLCASSLRAAGLDTQYFGPGTRLTVL.

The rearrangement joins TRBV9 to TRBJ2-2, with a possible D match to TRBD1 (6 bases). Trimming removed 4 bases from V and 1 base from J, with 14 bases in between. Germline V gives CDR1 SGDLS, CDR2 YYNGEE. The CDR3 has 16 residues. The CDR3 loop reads CASSPPGRGNTGELFF. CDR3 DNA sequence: TGTGCCAGCAGCCCCCCTGGCAGGGGGAACACCGGGGAGCTGTTTTTT.